One and the same sample provided the 20 T cell receptor beta chains below, sequenced in a study of T cells in Graves' hyperthyroidism and ophthalmopathy. Amplified TCR beta CDR3 regions derived from RNA transcripts. TCR CDR3 regions were first amplified by RT-PCR with HTBI primers. TCRdb called the multiplex PCR reads again in MiXCR, with one record for every CDR3 protein. The sample includes roughly 350,000 distinct CDR3 sequences, about 13% of them seen just once. Sample: blood. Source of these receptors: a woman in her forties with Graves' ophthalmopathy.

This chain links TRBV19 with TRBJ2-5, with 8 bases identical to TRBD1. The CDR3 has 16 amino acids. Germline loops: CDR1 LNHDA, CDR2 SQIVND (reference sequence). With V trimmed by 7 bases and J by 2 bases, 12 bases remained unmatched. The CDR3 DNA sequence: TGTGCCAGTAAACCATTCGGACAGGGACAGCAAGAGACCCAGTACTTC. This translates into CASKPFGQGQQETQYF.

The table lists this clonotype with many counts. The chain joins TRBV20-1 to TRBJ2-1, with 7 bases fitting TRBD2. The junction had 5 bases not matched to a gene; V was cut back by 1 base and J by 5 bases. Germline V CDR1 and CDR2: DFQATT, SNEGSKA (reference sequence). This CDR3 has 14 amino acids. This CDR3 is CSARVAGVDNEQFF. In DNA form, the CDR3 reads TGCAGTGCTAGAGTGGCGGGAGTTGACAATGAGCAGTTCTTC.

Of note for this clonotype: Mismatch with germline at one junction end may stem from a read error. The rearrangement joins TRBV29-1 to TRBJ2-1; D might be TRBD1 or TRBD2, each matching 6 bases. The germline V gene has CDR1 SQVTM and CDR2 ANQGSEA. The CDR3 runs 13 residues. This CDR3 reads CSVEDWRGNGQFF. DNA of the CDR3: TGCAGCGTTGAAGATTGGAGGGGGAATGGGCAGTTCTTC.

The chain links TRBV7-9 to TRBJ2-5; the match to TRBD1 covers 7 bases. The CDR3 is made up of 15 amino acids. Germline trimming cut 5 bases from V and 4 bases from J; bases unmatched to any gene: 10. The germline V gene encodes CDR1 SEHNR and CDR2 FQNEAQ (reference sequence). The CDR3 DNA reads TGTGCCAGCAGCAATACACAGGGGCGCGGAGAGACCCAGTACTTC. It encodes CASSNTQGRGETQYF.

This clonotype was counted between two and nine times. The J gene is TRBJ2-7, the V gene TRBV6-1; 7 bases fit TRBD2. The ends lost 6 bases at V and 3 bases at J; junction bases unmatched: 8. The CDR3 has 14 residues. Germline-derived CDR1 and CDR2 are MNHNS and SASEGT. The DNA of the CDR3 is TGTGCCAGCAGCGCAGCGGGGAATCTCTACGAGCAGTACTTC. Amino acid sequence: CASSAAGNLYEQYF.

This clonotype was seen ten or more times. The chain carries TRBV28 and TRBJ1-5; tentatively, D is TRBD1 (5 bases). Deletions cut 7 bases from V and 3 bases from J, with 16 bases between. The CDR3 is made up of 15 amino acids. The germline gives CDR1 MDHEN, CDR2 SYDVKM. CDR3 region: CASTWGTGNNQPQHF. Here the CDR3 DNA reads TGTGCCAGCACTTGGGGGACGGGTAACAATCAGCCCCAGCATTTT.

In this sample, this clonotype turned up a few times. The genes are TRBV19 and TRBJ2-6; a possible D gene is TRBD1 (6 bases). The germline V gene encodes CDR1 LNHDA and CDR2 SQIVND (reference sequence). V was trimmed by 5 bases and J by 2 bases, leaving 7 bases between them. This CDR3 is built from 14 residues. The CDR3 sequence is CASSHRAGANVLTF. CDR3 in DNA: TGTGCCAGTAGTCACAGGGCTGGGGCCAACGTCCTGACTTTC.

This clonotype occurred a few times. This rearrangement joins TRBV6-1 to TRBJ1-5, with D possibly being TRBD1 (5 bases). V shed 6 bases and J shed 3 bases, with 18 bases lying between them. Germline values: CDR1 MNHNS, CDR2 SASEGT. CDR3 length: 16 amino acids. CDR3 protein: CASRPTIGGINQPQHF. CDR3 DNA sequence: TGTGCCAGCAGGCCAACAATCGGGGGTATCAATCAGCCCCAGCATTTT.

V is TRBV6-1 and J is TRBJ2-1, with 8 nucleotides matching TRBD2. With 5 bases clipped from V and 7 bases from J, the junction kept 7 bases outside the gene matches. CDR3 length: 14 residues. The germline V gene encodes CDR1 MNHNS and CDR2 SASEGT. CDR3 protein: CASSPPGGDNEQFF. CDR3 nucleotide sequence: TGTGCCAGCAGTCCTCCGGGGGGGGATAATGAGCAGTTCTTC.

This clonotype occurred many times. The chain carries TRBV6-1 and TRBJ2-7, with D perhaps being TRBD1 or TRBD2 (5 bases each). V was cut by 3 bases and J by 4 bases, with 16 bases left in between. CDR1 MNHNS and CDR2 SASEGT come from the germline V gene. The length of the CDR3 is 15 residues. In nucleotides, the CDR3 is TGTGCCAGCAGTGATTGGGGACGGACGGGGTACGAGCAGTACTTC. This encodes CASSDWGRTGYEQYF.

This clonotype was counted many times. The gene calls are TRBV3-1 and TRBJ2-3; D is possibly TRBD2 (5 bases). Deletions cut 0 bases from V and 4 bases from J, with 8 bases between. Germline CDR1 and CDR2: LGHDT and YNNKEL (reference sequence). This CDR3 is 14 amino acids long. CDR3 bases: TGTGCCAGCAGCCAAGATCCGGGGTCAGATACGCAGTATTTT. This sequence encodes CASSQDPGSDTQYF.

This clonotype was observed many times. The chain uses TRBV20-1 and TRBJ2-3, with TRBD2 matching 8 bases. V gave up 6 bases and J gave up 3 bases; unmatched junction bases: 8. Germline V CDR1 and CDR2: DFQATT, SNEGSKA (reference sequence). CDR3 length: 14 amino acids. This CDR3 reads CSAQAGAETDTQYF. DNA of the CDR3: TGCAGTGCCCAAGCGGGAGCGGAGACAGATACGCAGTATTTT.

This clonotype was detected many times. The chain is built from TRBV6-2 or TRBV6-3 and TRBJ2-7; D gene unclear. Germline V gene lookup returns CDR1 MNHEY and CDR2 SVGEGT. Between the trimmed V and J ends, which lost 6 bases and 3 bases, there was a span of 6 bases. This CDR3 is built from 11 residues. The CDR3 coding sequence is TGTGCCAGCAGCACTGACTACGAGCAGTACTTC. It codes for CASSTDYEQYF.

There are a few counts of this clonotype. This may arise from a read error, as a much more abundant clone is one base away. The V gene is TRBV2, the J gene TRBJ2-2, with D possibly being TRBD2 (5 bases). Germline V gene data show CDR1 as SNHLY and CDR2 as FYNNEI. CDR3 size: 18 residues. The CDR3 sequence is CASSVYQGTDFVDGELLF. In DNA, the CDR3 is TGTGCCAGCAGTGTTTACCAAGGAACAGATTTCGTGGACGGGGAGCTGCTTTTT.

Ten or more counts support this clonotype. Written as DNA, the CDR3 is TGTGCCAGCAGGCCGACCTCCTTATTAGCCCCTGGGTCGAGTAGCACAGATACGCAGTATTTT. Translated: CASRPTSLLAPGSSSTDTQYF. The chain uses TRBV12-3 or TRBV12-4 and TRBJ2-3; D unresolved. Trimming took 6 bases from V and 0 from J, leaving 31 bases between them. The CDR3 sequence is 21 residues long.

This clonotype was counted many times. The rearrangement uses TRBV12-3 or TRBV12-4 and TRBJ1-5; 7 bases line up with TRBD1. V trimming: 6 bases; J trimming: 7 bases; junction bases outside the gene matches: 12. This CDR3 spans 15 amino acids. The chain's CDR3 is CASSRGTVGDQPQHF. The CDR3 nucleotides read TGTGCCAGCAGCCGCGGGACAGTGGGGGACCAGCCCCAGCATTTT.

This clonotype was detected ten times or more. This rearrangement joins TRBV6-2 or TRBV6-3 to TRBJ2-5; D unresolved. The germline V and J ends were trimmed by 0 bases and 5 bases, with 10 bases remaining between them. The CDR3 covers 14 residues. Looked up from germline, CDR1 is MNHEY and CDR2 is SVGEGT. The CDR3 nucleotides are TGTGCCAGCAGTTACTCGATTACATCGGAGACCCAGTACTTC. It encodes CASSYSITSETQYF.

This clonotype was seen only a few times. The gene calls are TRBV5-6 and TRBJ2-3; 8 nucleotides align to TRBD2. The V and J ends lost 2 bases and 1 base, in that order; junction bases with no gene match: 6. CDR1 is SGHDT, CDR2 YYEEEE, per germline. The CDR3 has 16 amino acids. In nucleotides, the CDR3 is TGTGCCAGCAGCTTTAAACTAGCGGACGGCACAGATACGCAGTATTTT. Encoded protein: CASSFKLADGTDTQYF.

The chain links TRBV20-1 to TRBJ2-7; 9 bases are shared with TRBD2. The ends lost 0 bases at V and 2 bases at J; junction bases unmatched: 5. This CDR3 region has 15 residues. Per germline, CDR1 DFQATT and CDR2 SNEGSKA (reference sequence). The chain's CDR3 is CSARDVSSGTYEQYF. Here the CDR3 DNA reads TGCAGTGCTAGAGATGTTTCTAGCGGGACCTACGAGCAGTACTTC.

The sample holds many counts of this clonotype. The CDR3 region is CASRKGLEETQYF. In DNA, the CDR3 is TGTGCCAGCAGAAAGGGACTAGAAGAGACCCAGTACTTC. The rearrangement uses TRBV27 and TRBJ2-5; 8 positions agree with TRBD2. Germline V gene data show CDR1 as MNHEY and CDR2 as SMNVEV (reference sequence). The CDR3 covers 13 residues. V was pared by 6 bases and J by 3 bases, with 3 bases of the junction left unmatched.